These 18 T cell receptor beta chains were sequenced from one sample in a study of immune cell composition in non-small cell lung cancer. Clones were read by immunoSEQ multiplex PCR, and TCRdb kept only the in-frame ones, dropping some. This sample has roughly 8,000 clones, with about 75% found just once. The sample taken for sequencing was lung tumor tissue. The receptors here all came from a human donor with non-small cell lung cancer.

This chain connects TRBV11-2 to TRBJ2-3; 8 bases fit TRBD2. The CDR3 has 15 residues. J lost 3 bases, V lost 3 bases, and 5 bases had no gene match. The germline CDR1 and CDR2 sequences are SGHAT and FQNNGV. The CDR3 sequence is CASSFRGGGTDTQYF. The CDR3 DNA follows: TGTGCCAGCAGCTTCCGGGGGGGCGGGACAGATACGCAGTATTTT.

This chain uses TRBV7-9 with TRBJ1-4; the match to TRBD1 covers 7 bases. Germline loops: CDR1 SEHNR, CDR2 FQNEAQ (reference sequence). The CDR3 has 15 amino acids. V lost 4 bases to trimming and J lost 6 bases; unmatched junction nucleotides: 8. The CDR3 coding sequence is TGTGCCAGCAGCTCGTCGGGCAGGGGGGATGAAAAACTGTTTTTT. It yields the protein CASSSSGRGDEKLFF.

The chain employs TRBV11-1 and TRBJ2-3; 12 bases are shared with TRBD2. Per the germline V gene, CDR1 is SGHAT and CDR2 is FQDESV (reference sequence). This CDR3 region has 17 residues. Unmatched junction bases numbered 7, after V lost 5 bases and J lost 1 base. CDR3 amino acids: CASSRTSGTWGTDTQYF. CDR3 nucleotides: TGTGCCAGCAGCCGGACTAGCGGGACGTGGGGCACAGATACGCAGTATTTT. Full variable domain (rest looked up from reference TRBV11-1 and TRBJ2-3): EAEVAQSPRYKITEKSQAVAFWCDPISGHATLYWYRQILGQGPELLVQFQDESVVDDSQLPKDRFSAERLKGVDSTLKIQPAELGDSAMYLCASSRTSGTWGTDTQYFGPGTRLTVL.

The gene calls are TRBV12-5 and TRBJ2-5, with 8 positions matching TRBD1. The CDR3 has 15 amino acids. In germline, CDR1 is LGHNT, CDR2 FRNRAP. With V trimmed by 7 bases and J by 7 bases, 14 bases remained unmatched. CDR3 sequence reads: CASAKTGDRPVTQYF. The CDR3 region has the DNA TGTGCTAGTGCCAAGACAGGGGACCGCCCCGTGACCCAGTACTTC.

This chain links TRBV27 with TRBJ1-2; TRBD1 matches 8 bases. The V gene's germline CDR1 is MNHEY and CDR2 SMNVEV (reference sequence). The CDR3 contains 17 residues. V shed 4 bases and J 2 bases; nucleotides not matched to a gene: 12. The CDR3 spells CASSSLPRTGQNYGYTF. As DNA, the CDR3 is TGTGCCAGCAGTTCGCTACCAAGGACAGGGCAAAACTATGGCTACACCTTC.

This clone turned up a few times. The V and J genes are TRBV11-2 and TRBJ1-6; 9 bases align to TRBD1. The J segment lost 10 bases and the V segment lost 0 bases, leaving 4 bases of the junction unmatched. CDR3 size: 15 residues. The germline gives CDR1 SGHAT, CDR2 FQNNGV. Here the CDR3 DNA reads TGTGCCAGCAGCTTAGATAGGACAGGGGAGTCACCCCTCCACTTT. Residues: CASSLDRTGESPLHF. Full variable domain (missing parts from reference TRBV11-2 and TRBJ1-6): EAGVAQSPRYKIIEKRQSVAFWCNPISGHATLYWYQQILGQGPKLLIQFQNNGVVDDSQLPKDRFSAERLKGVDSTLKIQPAKLEDSAVYLCASSLDRTGESPLHFGNGTRLTVT.

In its sample, this clone is hyperexpanded. V and J are TRBV28 and TRBJ1-5; a weak D match, TRBD1 (5 bases). V lost 6 bases and J lost 11, with 14 bases in between. Looked up from germline, CDR1 is MDHEN and CDR2 is SYDVKM. The CDR3 length is 12 residues. In nucleotides, the CDR3 is TGTGCCAGCAGCGGGGGGACCCGCGCCCAGCATTTT. Encoded protein: CASSGGTRAQHF.

This clone has just a few counts. This rearrangement joins TRBV11-3 to TRBJ1-1; perhaps TRBD1 as D (5 bases). The CDR3 consists of 13 residues. The V end lost 5 bases, the J end lost 1 base, and 8 bases lay between the germline ends. CDR1 SGHNT and CDR2 YENEEA come from the germline V gene. The CDR3 spells CASSLQENTEAFF. CDR3 coding DNA: TGTGCCAGCAGCCTACAGGAGAACACTGAAGCTTTCTTT.

This clone is judged medium-sized. The chain combines TRBV7-8 with TRBJ2-5; 14 bases map to TRBD2. V lost 5 bases and J lost 5; bases outside the gene matches: 10. Germline V gene lookup returns CDR1 SGHVS and CDR2 FQNEAQ. This CDR3 has 17 amino acids. CDR3 nucleotides: TGTGCCAGCAGCGTGACTAGCGGGAGGGCCAGCAGGGAGACCCAGTACTTC. It yields the protein CASSVTSGRASRETQYF. Based on the CDR3 plus reference TRBV7-8 and TRBJ2-5, the full variable domain is GAGVSQSPRYKVAKRGQDVALRCDPISGHVSLFWYQQALGQGPEFLTYFQNEAQLDKSGLPSDRFFAERPEGSVSTLKIQRTQQEDSAVYLCASSVTSGRASRETQYFGPGTRLLVL.

The sample holds a few counts of this clone. The chain employs TRBV23-1 and TRBJ2-7, with D tentatively TRBD2 (6 bases). TRBV23-1 is recorded as an ORF, its role being uncertain. Trimming took off 0 bases at V and 7 bases at J, with 19 bases between the two ends. There are 16 residues in the CDR3. Written as DNA, the CDR3 is TGCGCCAGCAGTCAATCGAGCCACGGACGGAGCGGGGAGCAGTACTTC. This gives the protein CASSQSSHGRSGEQYF.

This clone was seen just once. The chain is built from TRBV27 and TRBJ2-2; 9 nucleotides align to TRBD2. The J segment lost 6 bases and the V segment lost 3 bases, leaving 14 bases of the junction unmatched. The CDR3 has 18 residues. Germline CDR1 and CDR2: MNHEY and SMNVEV (reference sequence). The CDR3 nucleotides read TGTGCCAGCAGTTTCCGCTGGGTAGCGGGAGTGGGGGCCGGGGAGCTGTTTTTT. Its protein product is CASSFRWVAGVGAGELFF.

The J gene is TRBJ2-5, the V gene TRBV18; 14 nucleotides align to TRBD2. CDR1 KGHSH and CDR2 LQKENI come from the germline V gene. CDR3 size: 16 residues. V trimming: 6 bases; J trimming: 1 base; junction bases outside the gene matches: 4. The CDR3, as DNA: TGTGCCAGCTCGAGGACTAGCGGGGGGAGCCAAGAGACCCAGTACTTC. It specifies CASSRTSGGSQETQYF.

This clone was observed a handful of times. V usage is TRBV30 and J usage is TRBJ2-1, with D maybe TRBD2 (5 bases). V gave up 2 bases and J gave up 10 bases, with 18 bases separating them. CDR1 is GTSNPN and CDR2 is SVGIG in the germline V gene (reference sequence). The CDR3 totals 14 residues. The CDR3 nucleotides are TGTGCCTGGAGTTCGGACTCCCATCGGCGGGAGCAGTTCTTC. Protein: CAWSSDSHRREQFF.

The V and J genes are TRBV5-4 and TRBJ2-1, with 7 bases matching TRBD2. The CDR3 contains 16 residues. V gave up 4 bases and J gave up 6 bases; unmatched junction bases: 13. CDR1 SGHNT and CDR2 YYREEE come from the germline V gene (reference sequence). The CDR3 DNA follows: TGTGCCAGCAGCCCCGGGGGAGGGGCGGATCCCAATGAGCAGTTCTTC. Translation gives CASSPGGGADPNEQFF.

This clone was counted a few times. The chain is built from TRBV29-1 and TRBJ2-1, with D unresolved. Looked up from germline, CDR1 is SQVTM and CDR2 is ANQGSEA. The CDR3 has 13 amino acids. The V end lost 3 bases, the J end lost 5 bases, and 11 bases lay between the germline ends. The CDR3 DNA is TGCAGCGTTGAGGTTTTGAGGCACAATGAGCAGTTCTTC. This sequence encodes CSVEVLRHNEQFF.

This clone was observed a single time. V is TRBV28 and J is TRBJ2-1, with 7 bases fitting TRBD1. The germline V gene encodes CDR1 MDHEN and CDR2 SYDVKM. V was pared by 6 bases and J by 8 bases, with 19 bases of the junction left unmatched. CDR3 length: 17 residues. This CDR3 is CASSLLSGQLSGDEQFF. Here the CDR3 DNA reads TGTGCCAGCAGCCTACTATCGGGACAGCTATCAGGGGATGAGCAGTTCTTC.

This clone was recorded only once. The V gene is TRBV5-6, the J gene TRBJ1-2; D not certain. Trimming left V 2 bases short and J 4 bases short, with 12 bases between. Germline values: CDR1 SGHDT, CDR2 YYEEEE. The CDR3 runs 14 residues. The CDR3 sequence is CASSLGGGRYGYTF. CDR3 bases: TGTGCCAGCAGCTTAGGCGGAGGGCGCTATGGCTACACCTTC.

V gene TRBV6-1 combines with J gene TRBJ2-7; 12 nucleotides match TRBD1. V dropped 7 bases and J dropped 0; count of bases not matched to a gene: 4. Germline V gene data show CDR1 as MNHNS and CDR2 as SASEGT. The CDR3 runs to 15 residues. Here the CDR3 reads CASMGQGAPSYEQYF. Here the CDR3 DNA reads TGTGCCAGCATGGGACAGGGGGCCCCCTCCTACGAGCAGTACTTC.